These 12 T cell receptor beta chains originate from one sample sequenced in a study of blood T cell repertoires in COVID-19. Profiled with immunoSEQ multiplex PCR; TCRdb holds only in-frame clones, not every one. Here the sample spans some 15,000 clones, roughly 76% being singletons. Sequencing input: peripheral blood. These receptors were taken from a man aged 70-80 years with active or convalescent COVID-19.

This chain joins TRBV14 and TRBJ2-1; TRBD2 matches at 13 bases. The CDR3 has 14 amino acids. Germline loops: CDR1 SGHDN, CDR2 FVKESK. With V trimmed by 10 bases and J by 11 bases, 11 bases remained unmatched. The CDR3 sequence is CATKGTSGTVKQFF. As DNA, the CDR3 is TGTGCCACCAAGGGGACTAGCGGGACCGTCAAGCAGTTCTTC.

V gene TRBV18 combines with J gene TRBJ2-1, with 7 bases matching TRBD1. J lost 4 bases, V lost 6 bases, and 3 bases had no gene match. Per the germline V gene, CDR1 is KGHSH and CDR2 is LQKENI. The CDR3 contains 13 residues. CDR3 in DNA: TGTGCCAGCTCCCCGACAGGGTACAATGAGCAGTTCTTC. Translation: CASSPTGYNEQFF.

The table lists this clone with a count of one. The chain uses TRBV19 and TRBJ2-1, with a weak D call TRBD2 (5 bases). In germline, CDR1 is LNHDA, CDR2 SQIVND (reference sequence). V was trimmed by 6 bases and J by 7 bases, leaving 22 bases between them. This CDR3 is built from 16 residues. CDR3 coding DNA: TGTGCCAGTAGATCCGCAATGGAGAGGGTCGGGAATGAGCAGTTCTTC. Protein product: CASRSAMERVGNEQFF.

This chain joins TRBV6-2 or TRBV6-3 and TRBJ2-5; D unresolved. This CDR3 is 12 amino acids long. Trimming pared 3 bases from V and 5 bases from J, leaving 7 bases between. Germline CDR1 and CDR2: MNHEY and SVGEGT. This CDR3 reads CASSYDGETQYF. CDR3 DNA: TGTGCCAGCAGTTATGATGGCGAGACCCAGTACTTC.

The CDR3 DNA follows: TGTGCCAGCAAGGACGGGAGTGGGATGGTGGCTTCTGGAAACACCATATATTTT. Its protein product is CASKDGSGMVASGNTIYF. This chain connects TRBV2 to TRBJ1-3, with D hard to call. Germline-derived CDR1 and CDR2 are SNHLY and FYNNEI. Trimming removed 7 bases from V and 1 base from J, with 23 bases in between. The CDR3 consists of 18 residues.

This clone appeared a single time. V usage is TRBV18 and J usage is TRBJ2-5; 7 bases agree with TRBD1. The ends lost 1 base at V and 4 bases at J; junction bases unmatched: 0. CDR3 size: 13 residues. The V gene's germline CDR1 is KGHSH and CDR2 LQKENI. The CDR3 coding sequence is TGTGCCAGCTCACCACGACAGGGAGAGACCCAGTACTTC. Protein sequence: CASSPRQGETQYF.

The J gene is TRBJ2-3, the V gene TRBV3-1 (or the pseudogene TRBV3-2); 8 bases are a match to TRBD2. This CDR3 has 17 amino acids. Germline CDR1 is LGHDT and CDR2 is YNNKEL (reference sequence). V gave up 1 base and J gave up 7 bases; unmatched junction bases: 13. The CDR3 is CASSQGGGGRPRNTQYF. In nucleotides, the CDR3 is TGTGCCAGCAGCCAAGGGGGGGGCGGGAGGCCCCGGAATACGCAGTATTTT.

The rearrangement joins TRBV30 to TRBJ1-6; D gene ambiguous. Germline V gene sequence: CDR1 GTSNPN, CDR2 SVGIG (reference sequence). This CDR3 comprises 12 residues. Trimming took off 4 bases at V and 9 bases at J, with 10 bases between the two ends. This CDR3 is CAWKSGISPLHF. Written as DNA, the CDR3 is TGTGCCTGGAAATCGGGGATTTCACCCCTCCACTTT.

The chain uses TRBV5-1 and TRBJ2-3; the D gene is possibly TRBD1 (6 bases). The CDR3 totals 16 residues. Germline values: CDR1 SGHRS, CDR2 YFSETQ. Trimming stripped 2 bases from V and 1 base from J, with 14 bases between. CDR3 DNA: TGCGCCAGCAGCTTTACAGGGATGCCGGGCACAGATACGCAGTATTTT. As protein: CASSFTGMPGTDTQYF.

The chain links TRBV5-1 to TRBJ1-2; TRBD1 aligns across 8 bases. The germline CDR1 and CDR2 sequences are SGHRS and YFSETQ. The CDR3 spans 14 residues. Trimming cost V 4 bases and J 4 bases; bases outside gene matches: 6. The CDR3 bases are TGCGCCAGCAGCGTGACAGGGGATGGCTATGGCTACACCTTC. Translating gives CASSVTGDGYGYTF.

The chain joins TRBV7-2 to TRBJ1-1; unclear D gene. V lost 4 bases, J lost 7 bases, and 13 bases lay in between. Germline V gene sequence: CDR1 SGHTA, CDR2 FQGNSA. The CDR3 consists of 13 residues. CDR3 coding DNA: TGTGCCAGCAGCTCCCCCGGGTCTGTTGAAGCTTTCTTT. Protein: CASSSPGSVEAFF.

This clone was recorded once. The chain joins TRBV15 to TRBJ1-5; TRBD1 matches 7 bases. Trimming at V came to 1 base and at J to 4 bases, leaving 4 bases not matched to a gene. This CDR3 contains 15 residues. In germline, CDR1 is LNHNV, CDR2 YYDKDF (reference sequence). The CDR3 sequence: CATSRVGQANQPQHF. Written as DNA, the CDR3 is TGTGCCACCAGCAGAGTTGGACAGGCTAATCAGCCCCAGCATTTT.